The sequence of this T cell receptor beta chain was determined in a study of identifying expanded T cells in peripheral blood. General observations from the study: Technical replicates showed about 1.1 changed clones; two weeks about 16; four weeks 19. Two-week clone count variance significantly increased as total template count grew.

As for this clone: The antigen is undetermined.

Collection occurred without any documented infections or immune events in donors. Measured with immunoSEQ multiplex PCR; TCRdb has only the in-frame clones, and not every one. Among about 85,000 clones, around 89% were seen once, and the ten largest hold over 15%. The specimen was blood. This receptor was identified in a person aged 18 to 75 in good health.

The DNA for the CDR3 is TGTGCCAGCAGCTTAGTTCCGATGCGGGCCATCAACTATGGCTACACCTTC. Residues: CASSLVPMRAINYGYTF. The V and J genes are TRBV7-9 and TRBJ1-2, with D unresolved. The CDR3 spans 17 residues. With 1 base removed from V and 2 bases from J, the gap between germline ends came to 17 bases. Germline lookup yields CDR1 SEHNR and CDR2 FQNEAQ (reference sequence).